Described below is a single T cell receptor beta chain sequence and its context. The data belong to a study of blood T cell repertoires in COVID-19. Study summary: Sites in the United States, Italy and Spain provided acute and convalescent COVID-19 samples. Sample material is recorded as cDNA or gDNA derived from T cells, B-cell-depleted T cells, or PBMCs.

Per germline, CDR1 MNHEY and CDR2 SMNVEV (reference sequence). With V trimmed by 6 bases and J by 2 bases, 14 bases remained unmatched. The CDR3 extends over 17 amino acids. In the authors' workflow: Estimates of nucleated cell counts were drawn from the amplification of reference gene primers. The assay was immunoSEQ multiplex PCR, and TCRdb's table has in-frame clones only and misses some. V, J and clone size are taken as reported in that table, and D and trimming were inferred from the DNA itself. The table shows 250,000 or so clones, with 75% to 90% occurring only once. The receptor was derived from a woman in her 40s who had recovered from COVID-19. The chain carries TRBV27 and TRBJ2-3, with 7 bases lining up with TRBD1. The sequencing sample was made of peripheral blood. The CDR3 region has the DNA TGTGCCAGCAGCTCGGACAGGTTTGGTCACCCCACAGATACGCAGTATTTT. Its protein product is CASSSDRFGHPTDTQYF.